This entry lists 4 T cell receptor beta chains sequenced from one sample in a study of T cells in localized non-small cell lung cancer. The assay was immunoSEQ multiplex PCR, and TCRdb's table has in-frame clones only and misses some. The sample has approximately 2,500 clones; about a third are singletons. The starting material was lung tumor tissue, obtained before any cancer treatment. Receptor source: a female donor older than 55 with stage II lung adenocarcinoma.

To note about this clone: At one end, the junction sequence differs from germline, possibly due to a read error. The V and J genes are TRBV14 and TRBJ1-4; D gene unclear. Germline V gene data show CDR1 as SGHDN and CDR2 as FVKESK. This CDR3 is 15 amino acids long. The chain's CDR3 is CASSQGAHSNVKLFF. The CDR3 DNA sequence: TGTGCCAGCAGCCAAGGGGCCCATTCAAATGTAAAACTGTTTTTT. Based on the CDR3 plus reference TRBV14 and TRBJ1-4, the full variable domain is EAGVTQFPSHSVIEKGQTVTLRCDPISGHDNLYWYRRVMGKEIKFLLHFVKESKQDESGMPNNRFLAERTGGTYSTLKVQPAELEDSGVYFCASSQGAHSNVKLFFGSGTQLSVL.

V gene TRBV28 combines with J gene TRBJ1-5; 7 nucleotides line up with TRBD1. The J segment lost 4 bases and the V segment lost 7 bases, leaving 7 bases of the junction unmatched. Germline V gene lookup returns CDR1 MDHEN and CDR2 SYDVKM. The length of the CDR3 is 14 residues. DNA of the CDR3: TGTGCCAGCATTACAGGGGCCATAAATCAGCCCCAGCATTTT. It codes for CASITGAINQPQHF.

V gene TRBV28 combines with J gene TRBJ2-1; TRBD1 matches 7 bases. CDR1 is MDHEN and CDR2 is SYDVKM in the germline V gene. CDR3 size: 13 residues. The V and J ends lost 6 bases and 6 bases, in that order; junction bases with no gene match: 5. The CDR3 spells CASRVGQVNEQFF. The CDR3 DNA reads as TGTGCCAGCAGGGTTGGACAGGTCAATGAGCAGTTCTTC.

This clone was picked up a small number of times. CDR3 bases: TGTGCCAGTAGTATGCTTCCCCATGCGGCGATCTACGAGCAGTACTTC. Translating gives CASSMLPHAAIYEQYF. The chain links TRBV19 to TRBJ2-7; D is ambiguous. The CDR3 totals 16 residues. Trimming cost V 3 bases and J 3 bases, with 18 bases left between them. Germline assignment: CDR1 LNHDA and CDR2 SQIVND (reference sequence).